This T cell receptor beta chain was retrieved from a study of cytomegalovirus exposure and HLA in healthy donors. The primer mix had 60 Vbeta and 13 Jbeta primers. Generated by immunoSEQ multiplex PCR, the TCRdb table keeps only in-frame clones and is missing some. The sample includes 100,000 to 150,000 clones, about 79% seen only once; the top ten take under 3%. In this sample, this clone turned up once. Trimming took off 4 bases at V and 1 base at J, with 14 bases between the two ends. This CDR3 is 15 amino acids long. Germline CDR1 is SGHAT and CDR2 is FQNNGV. The receptor comes from a woman aged 18-29 years in good health and CMV-seropositive. The J gene is TRBJ2-7, the V gene TRBV11-2; D possibly corresponds to TRBD1 (5 bases). The sequenced material came from PBMCs. The CDR3 coding sequence is TGTGCCAGCAGCTCGGACCCAGGGTGGTCCTACGAGCAGTACTTC. Protein product: CASSSDPGWSYEQYF.